Presented here are 11 T cell receptor beta chains from one specimen sequenced in a study of T cell changes during pregnancy in multiple sclerosis. Method: immunoSEQ multiplex PCR; TCRdb's copy keeps in-frame clones and lacks some. This sample has about 53,000 clones; 85% to 95% occur once, and the top ten carry 0.5%. The sample was CD4+ T cells from peripheral blood mononuclear cells, taken in the third trimester of pregnancy. The receptors originated from a female donor with multiple sclerosis, enrolled in a pregnancy study.

The rearrangement uses TRBV15 and TRBJ2-3; D gene ambiguous. Germline V lookup: CDR1 LNHNV, CDR2 YYDKDF (reference sequence). Trimming took 1 base from V and 1 from J, leaving 6 bases between them. The CDR3 has 14 residues. CDR3 DNA: TGTGCCACCAGCAGAGGGGCCGGCACAGATACGCAGTATTTT. This codes for CATSRGAGTDTQYF.

This chain links TRBV9 with TRBJ2-1, with D possibly matching TRBD2 (6 bases). This CDR3 has 16 residues. Trimming left V 0 bases short and J 1 base short, with 11 bases between. The germline gives CDR1 SGDLS, CDR2 YYNGEE. DNA of the CDR3: TGTGCCAGCAGCGTAGGCCCCGGAGGGTCCTACAATGAGCAGTTCTTC. It yields the protein CASSVGPGGSYNEQFF.

V usage is TRBV6-6 and J usage is TRBJ1-1, with D possibly being TRBD1 (6 bases). V lost 8 bases and J 8 bases, leaving 18 bases between the germline ends. The CDR3 contains 13 residues. Germline V lookup: CDR1 MNHNY, CDR2 SVGAGI (reference sequence). CDR3 region: CASLFRGGAEAFF. The CDR3 DNA follows: TGTGCCAGCCTATTTAGAGGGGGAGCCGAAGCTTTCTTT.

The chain employs TRBV19 and TRBJ2-1; D call uncertain. The CDR3 sequence is 15 residues long. Germline V gene sequence: CDR1 LNHDA, CDR2 SQIVND (reference sequence). Trimming removed 1 base at V and 1 base at J, with 8 bases between. The CDR3 loop reads CASSIATASYNEQFF. DNA of the CDR3: TGTGCCAGTAGTATAGCTACAGCTTCCTACAATGAGCAGTTCTTC.

The chain combines TRBV11-2 with TRBJ2-1; 15 bases map to TRBD2. Germline CDR1 SGHAT, CDR2 FQNNGV. The CDR3 is made up of 16 amino acids. The ends lost 5 bases at V and 9 bases at J; junction bases unmatched: 8. The CDR3 here is CASSPGGLAGGVEQFF. DNA for the CDR3: TGTGCCAGCAGCCCGGGGGGACTAGCGGGGGGTGTTGAGCAGTTCTTC.

This clone has only a few counts. The rearrangement uses TRBV11-2 and TRBJ1-3; weak D call: TRBD1 (5 bases). Trimming pared 3 bases from V and 0 bases from J, leaving 6 bases between. This CDR3 comprises 14 residues. Germline V gene lookup returns CDR1 SGHAT and CDR2 FQNNGV. The DNA for the CDR3 is TGTGCCAGCAGCTTCGACAGCTCTGGAAACACCATATATTTT. Its translation is CASSFDSSGNTIYF.

This chain links TRBV5-1 with TRBJ2-5; D remains ambiguous. CDR3 size: 16 residues. CDR1 is SGHRS, CDR2 YFSETQ, per germline. V dropped 0 bases and J dropped 2 bases, with 14 bases sitting between them. CDR3 amino acids: CASSLVGPSRQETQYF. CDR3 DNA: TGCGCCAGCAGCTTGGTTGGGCCCAGCCGACAAGAGACCCAGTACTTC.

The CDR3 DNA is TGCAGCGTTGGGATAGGGGGCGCAGGAGAAAAACTGTTTTTT. Protein sequence: CSVGIGGAGEKLFF. This sequence joins TRBV29-1 and TRBJ1-4; 7 bases align to TRBD1. Unmatched junction bases numbered 10, after V lost 4 bases and J lost 8 bases. The length of the CDR3 is 14 residues. The germline V gene has CDR1 SQVTM and CDR2 ANQGSEA.

The chain has TRBV18 and TRBJ2-2; D remains ambiguous. Germline CDR1 and CDR2: KGHSH and LQKENI. The length of the CDR3 is 12 residues. V was clipped by 3 bases and J by 5 bases, with 4 bases between them. The CDR3 sequence is CASSPSTGELFF. The CDR3 DNA reads TGTGCCAGCTCACCGAGTACCGGGGAGCTGTTTTTT.

CDR3 residues: CASSVSDRATGNTIYF. DNA of the CDR3: TGTGCCAGCAGCGTCAGCGACAGGGCCACTGGAAACACCATATATTTT. The chain recombines TRBV9 with TRBJ1-3; 7 nucleotides agree with TRBD1. J gave up 2 bases and V 2 bases, and 7 bases lay outside the gene matches. Germline-derived CDR1 and CDR2 are SGDLS and YYNGEE. The CDR3 is made up of 16 amino acids.

J is TRBJ2-3 and V is TRBV6-1; D possibly corresponds to TRBD1 (6 bases). Per germline, CDR1 MNHNS and CDR2 SASEGT. V was cut by 6 bases and J by 0 bases, with 10 bases left in between. The CDR3 runs 14 residues. The chain's CDR3 is CASSWTVSTDTQYF. The CDR3 coding sequence is TGTGCCAGCAGCTGGACAGTTAGCACAGATACGCAGTATTTT.